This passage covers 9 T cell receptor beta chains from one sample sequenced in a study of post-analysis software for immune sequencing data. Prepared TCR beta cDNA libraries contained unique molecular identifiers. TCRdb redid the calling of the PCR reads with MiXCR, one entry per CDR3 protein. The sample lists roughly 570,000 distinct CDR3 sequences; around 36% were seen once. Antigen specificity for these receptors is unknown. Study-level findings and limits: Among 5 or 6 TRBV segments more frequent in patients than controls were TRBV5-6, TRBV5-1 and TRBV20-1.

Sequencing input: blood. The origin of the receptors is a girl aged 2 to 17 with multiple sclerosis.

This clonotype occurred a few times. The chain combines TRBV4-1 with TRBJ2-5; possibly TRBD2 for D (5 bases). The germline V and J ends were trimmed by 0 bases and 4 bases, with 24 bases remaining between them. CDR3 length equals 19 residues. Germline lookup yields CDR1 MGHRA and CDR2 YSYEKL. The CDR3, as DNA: TGCGCCAGCAGCCAAGAAATGGAACCGCTTGGACTTACGGTAGAGACCCAGTACTTC. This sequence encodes CASSQEMEPLGLTVETQYF.

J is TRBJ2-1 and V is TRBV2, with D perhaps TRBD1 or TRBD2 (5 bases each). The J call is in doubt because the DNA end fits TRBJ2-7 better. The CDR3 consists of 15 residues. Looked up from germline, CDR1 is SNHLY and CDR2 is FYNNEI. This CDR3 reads CASSGQTISYNEQYF. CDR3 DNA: TGTGCCAGCAGTGGACAGACTATCTCCTACAATGAGCAGTACTTC.

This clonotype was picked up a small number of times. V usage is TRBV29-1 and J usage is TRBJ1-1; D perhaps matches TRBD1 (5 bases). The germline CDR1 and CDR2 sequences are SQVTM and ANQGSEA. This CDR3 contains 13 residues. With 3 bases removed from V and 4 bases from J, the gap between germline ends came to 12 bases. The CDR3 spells CSVDRDLGTEAFF. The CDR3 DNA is TGCAGCGTTGACAGGGACCTAGGCACTGAAGCTTTCTTT.

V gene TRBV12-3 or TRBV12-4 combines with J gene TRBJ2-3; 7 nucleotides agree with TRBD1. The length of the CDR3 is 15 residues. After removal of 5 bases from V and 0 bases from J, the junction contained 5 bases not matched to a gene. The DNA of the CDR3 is TGTGCCAGCAGTCGGGACAGCCACAGCACAGATACGCAGTATTTT. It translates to CASSRDSHSTDTQYF.

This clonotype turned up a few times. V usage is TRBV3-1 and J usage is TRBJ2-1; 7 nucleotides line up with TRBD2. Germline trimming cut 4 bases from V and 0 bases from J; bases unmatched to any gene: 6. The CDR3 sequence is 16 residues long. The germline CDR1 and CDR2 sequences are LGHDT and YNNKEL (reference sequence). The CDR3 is CASSPPGGSSYNEQFF. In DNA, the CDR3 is TGTGCCAGCAGCCCCCCCGGGGGGAGCTCCTACAATGAGCAGTTCTTC.

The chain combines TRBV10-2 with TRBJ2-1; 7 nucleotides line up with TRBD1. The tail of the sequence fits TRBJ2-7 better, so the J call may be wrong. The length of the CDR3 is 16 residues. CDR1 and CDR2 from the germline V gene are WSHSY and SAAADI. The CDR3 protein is CASIPPRDSLYNEQYF. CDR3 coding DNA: TGCGCCAGCATTCCGCCCCGGGACAGTCTATACAATGAGCAGTACTTC.

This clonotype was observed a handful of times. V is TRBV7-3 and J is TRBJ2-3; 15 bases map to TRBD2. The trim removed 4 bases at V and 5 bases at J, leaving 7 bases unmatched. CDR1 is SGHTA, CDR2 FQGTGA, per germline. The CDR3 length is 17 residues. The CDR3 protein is CASSSGLAGGLVDTQYF. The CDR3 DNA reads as TGTGCCAGCAGCTCAGGACTAGCGGGGGGGCTTGTAGATACGCAGTATTTT.

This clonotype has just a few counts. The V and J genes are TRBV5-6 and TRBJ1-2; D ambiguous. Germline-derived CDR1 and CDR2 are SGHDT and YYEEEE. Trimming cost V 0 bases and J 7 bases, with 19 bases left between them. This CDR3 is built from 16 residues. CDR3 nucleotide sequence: TGTGCCAGCAGCTTGGGATTGACGGAAAGGGTGACTGGCTACACCTTC. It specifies CASSLGLTERVTGYTF.

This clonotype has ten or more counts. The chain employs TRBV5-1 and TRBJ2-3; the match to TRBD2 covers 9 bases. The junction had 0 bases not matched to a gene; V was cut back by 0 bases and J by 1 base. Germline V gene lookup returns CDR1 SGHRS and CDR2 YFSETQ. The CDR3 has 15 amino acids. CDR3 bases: TGCGCCAGCAGCTTGGGACTAGCGGGCACAGATACGCAGTATTTT. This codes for CASSLGLAGTDTQYF.